This T cell receptor (beta chain) emerged from a study of T cells after somatic rescue of genetic block. This CDR3 contains 14 residues. With 5 bases removed from V and 1 base from J, the gap between germline ends came to 12 bases. Per germline, CDR1 SGHVS and CDR2 FQNEAQ. Profiling relied on immunoSEQ multiplex PCR, and the TCRdb table lists in-frame clones only, not all of them. The sample has 88,000 or so clones; 70% to 90% are singletons. The chain employs TRBV7-8 and TRBJ2-7; D perhaps matches TRBD2 (6 bases). The sample was peripheral blood mononuclear cells (PBMCs). The TCR comes from a woman aged 18-29 years. DNA of the CDR3: TGTGCCAGCAGCCCCCAGACTAGTTCCTACGAGCAGTACTTC. Amino acid sequence: CASSPQTSSYEQYF.